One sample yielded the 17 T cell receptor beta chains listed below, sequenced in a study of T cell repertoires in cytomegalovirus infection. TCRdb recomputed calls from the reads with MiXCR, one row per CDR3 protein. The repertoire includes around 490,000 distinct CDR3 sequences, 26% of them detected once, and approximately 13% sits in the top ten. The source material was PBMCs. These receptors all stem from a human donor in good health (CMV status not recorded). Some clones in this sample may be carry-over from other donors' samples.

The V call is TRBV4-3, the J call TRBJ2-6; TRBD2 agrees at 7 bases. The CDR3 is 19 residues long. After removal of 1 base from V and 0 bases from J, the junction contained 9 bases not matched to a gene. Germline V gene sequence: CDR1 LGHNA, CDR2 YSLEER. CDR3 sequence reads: CASSQAAGTTRSGANVLTF. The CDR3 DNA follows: TGCGCCAGCAGCCAAGCCGCCGGGACTACTCGCTCTGGGGCCAACGTCCTGACTTTC.

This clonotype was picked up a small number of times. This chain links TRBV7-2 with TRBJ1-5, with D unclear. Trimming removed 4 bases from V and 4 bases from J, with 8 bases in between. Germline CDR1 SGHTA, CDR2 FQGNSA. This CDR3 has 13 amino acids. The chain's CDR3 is CASSSTTNQPQHF. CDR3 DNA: TGTGCCAGCAGCTCGACGACTAATCAGCCCCAGCATTTT.

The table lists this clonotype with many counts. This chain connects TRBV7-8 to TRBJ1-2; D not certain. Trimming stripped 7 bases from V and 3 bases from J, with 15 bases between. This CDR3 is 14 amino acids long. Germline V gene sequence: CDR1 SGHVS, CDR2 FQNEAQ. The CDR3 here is CASTLKMGDYGYTF. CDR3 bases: TGTGCCAGCACTTTAAAAATGGGTGACTATGGCTACACCTTC.

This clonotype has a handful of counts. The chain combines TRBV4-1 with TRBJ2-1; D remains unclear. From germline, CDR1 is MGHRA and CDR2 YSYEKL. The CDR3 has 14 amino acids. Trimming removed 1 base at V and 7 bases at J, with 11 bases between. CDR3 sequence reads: CASSQGLATNEQFF. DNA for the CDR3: TGCGCCAGCAGCCAAGGATTAGCTACTAATGAGCAGTTCTTC.

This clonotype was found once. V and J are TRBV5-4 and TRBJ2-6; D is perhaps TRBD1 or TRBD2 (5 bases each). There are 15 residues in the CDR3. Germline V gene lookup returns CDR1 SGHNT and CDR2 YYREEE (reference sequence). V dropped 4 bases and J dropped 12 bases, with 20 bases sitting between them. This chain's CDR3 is CASSPLRKGTIVLTF. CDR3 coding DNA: TGTGCCAGCAGCCCGCTTCGGAAAGGGACGATCGTCCTGACTTTC. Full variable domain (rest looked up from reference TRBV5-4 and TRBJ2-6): ETGVTQSPTHLIKTRGQQVTLRCSSQSGHNTVSWYQQALGQGPQFIFQYYREEENGRGNFPPRFSGLQFPNYSSELNVNALELDDSALYLCASSPLRKGTIVLTFGAGSRLTVL.

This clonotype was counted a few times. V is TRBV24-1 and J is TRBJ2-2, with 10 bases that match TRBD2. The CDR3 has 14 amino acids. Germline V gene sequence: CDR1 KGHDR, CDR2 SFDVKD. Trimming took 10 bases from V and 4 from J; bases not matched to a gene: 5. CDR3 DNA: TGTGCCACGGCTAGCGGGAGACCCACCGGGGAGCTGTTTTTT. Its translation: CATASGRPTGELFF.

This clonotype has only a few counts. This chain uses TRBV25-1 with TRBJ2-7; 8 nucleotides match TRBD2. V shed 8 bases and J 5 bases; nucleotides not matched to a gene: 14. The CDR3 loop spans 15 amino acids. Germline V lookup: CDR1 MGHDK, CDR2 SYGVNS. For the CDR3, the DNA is TGTGCCAGCGGGCAACCGGGAGGGCCCTTCCACGAGCAGTACTTC. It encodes CASGQPGGPFHEQYF.

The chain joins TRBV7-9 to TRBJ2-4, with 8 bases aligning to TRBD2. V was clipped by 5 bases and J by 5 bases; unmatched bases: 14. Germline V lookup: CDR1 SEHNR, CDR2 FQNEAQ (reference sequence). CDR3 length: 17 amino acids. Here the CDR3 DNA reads TGTGCCAGCAGCCCACTACTATCCGGGAGGGCCGAAAACATTCAGTACTTC. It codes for CASSPLLSGRAENIQYF.

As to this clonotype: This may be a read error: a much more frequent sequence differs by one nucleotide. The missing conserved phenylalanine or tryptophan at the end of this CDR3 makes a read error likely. The CDR3 protein is CASSLASSGDEKLFS. CDR3 nucleotide sequence: TGTGCCAGCAGCTTAGCGTCTAGTGGGGATGAAAAACTGTTTTCT. The chain has TRBV7-6 and TRBJ1-4, with D unresolved. Germline values: CDR1 SGHVS, CDR2 FNYEAQ. V dropped 0 bases and J dropped 6 bases, with 11 bases sitting between them. CDR3 size: 15 residues.

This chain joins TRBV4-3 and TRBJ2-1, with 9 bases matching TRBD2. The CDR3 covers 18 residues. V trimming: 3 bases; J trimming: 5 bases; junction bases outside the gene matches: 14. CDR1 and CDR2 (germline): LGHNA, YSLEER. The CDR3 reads CASSQGWGREGQDNEQFF. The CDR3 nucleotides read TGCGCCAGCAGCCAGGGGTGGGGGCGGGAGGGCCAAGACAATGAGCAGTTCTTC.

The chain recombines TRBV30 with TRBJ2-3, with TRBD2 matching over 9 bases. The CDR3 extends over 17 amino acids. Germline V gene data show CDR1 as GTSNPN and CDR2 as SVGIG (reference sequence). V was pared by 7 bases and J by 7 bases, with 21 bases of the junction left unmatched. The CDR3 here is CALSSKLAGKGWNTQYF. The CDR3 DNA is TGTGCCTTGTCCTCTAAGCTAGCGGGAAAGGGATGGAATACGCAGTATTTT.

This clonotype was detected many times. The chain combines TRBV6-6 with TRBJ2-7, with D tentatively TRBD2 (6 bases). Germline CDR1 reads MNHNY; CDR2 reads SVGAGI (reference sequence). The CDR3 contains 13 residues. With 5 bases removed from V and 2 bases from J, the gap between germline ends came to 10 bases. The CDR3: CASSGGAPYEQYF. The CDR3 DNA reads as TGTGCCAGCAGTGGAGGGGCCCCCTACGAGCAGTACTTC.

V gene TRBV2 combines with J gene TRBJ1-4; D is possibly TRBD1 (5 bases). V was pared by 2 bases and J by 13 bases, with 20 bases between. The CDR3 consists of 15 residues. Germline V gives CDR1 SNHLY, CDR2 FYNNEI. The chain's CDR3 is CASSEFRDGRSGLFF. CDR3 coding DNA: TGTGCCAGCAGTGAATTCCGGGACGGTCGTTCTGGACTGTTTTTT.

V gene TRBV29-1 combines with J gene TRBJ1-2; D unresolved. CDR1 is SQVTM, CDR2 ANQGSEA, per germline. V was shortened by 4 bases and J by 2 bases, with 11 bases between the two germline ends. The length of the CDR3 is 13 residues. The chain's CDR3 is CSVATGRNYGYTF. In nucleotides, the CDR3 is TGCAGCGTTGCAACCGGACGAAACTATGGCTACACCTTC.

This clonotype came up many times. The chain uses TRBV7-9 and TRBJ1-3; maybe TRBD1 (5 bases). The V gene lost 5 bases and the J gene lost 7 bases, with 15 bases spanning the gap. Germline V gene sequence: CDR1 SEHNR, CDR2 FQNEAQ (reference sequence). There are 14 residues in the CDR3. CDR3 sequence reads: CASSPSQGGNTIYF. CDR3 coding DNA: TGTGCCAGCAGCCCTTCCCAGGGAGGGAACACCATATATTTT. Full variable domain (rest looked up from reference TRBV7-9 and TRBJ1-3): DTGVSQNPRHKITKRGQNVTFRCDPISEHNRLYWYRQTLGQGPEFLTYFQNEAQLEKSRLLSDRFSAERPKGSFSTLEIQRTEQGDSAMYLCASSPSQGGNTIYFGEGSWLTVV.

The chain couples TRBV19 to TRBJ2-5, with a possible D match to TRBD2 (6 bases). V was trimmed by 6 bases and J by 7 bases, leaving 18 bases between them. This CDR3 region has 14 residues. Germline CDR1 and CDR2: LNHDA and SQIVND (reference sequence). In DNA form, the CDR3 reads TGTGCCAGTAGGGTCCCCGGGAGTCTCGGGACCCAGTACTTC. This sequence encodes CASRVPGSLGTQYF.

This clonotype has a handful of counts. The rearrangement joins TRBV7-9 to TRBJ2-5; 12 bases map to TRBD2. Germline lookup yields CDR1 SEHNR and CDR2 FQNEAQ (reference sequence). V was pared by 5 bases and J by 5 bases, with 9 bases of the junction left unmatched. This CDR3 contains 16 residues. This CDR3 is CASSMPGLAGKETQYF. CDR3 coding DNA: TGTGCCAGCAGCATGCCTGGACTAGCGGGAAAGGAGACCCAGTACTTC.